The clone carrying this T cell receptor beta chain was observed a single time. This same CDR3 is encoded by further DNA sequences in the sample. The CDR3 is made up of 14 amino acids. V gave up 2 bases and J gave up 2 bases; unmatched junction bases: 1. Per the germline V gene, CDR1 is SGDLS and CDR2 is YYNGEE. The sample is drawn from a study of blood T cell repertoires in COVID-19. Study-level information: PBMCs, B-cell-depleted T cells, or T cells provided the cDNA or gDNA that made up the material.

Generated by immunoSEQ multiplex PCR, the TCRdb table keeps only in-frame clones and is missing some. This table has approximately 300,000 clones, around four fifths appearing once. The chain links TRBV9 to TRBJ1-1; 9 bases line up with TRBD1. The specimen was peripheral blood. The receptor's source is a woman aged 45-65 years with active or convalescent COVID-19. DNA of the CDR3: TGTGCCAGCAGCGTTACAGGGGGCAACACTGAAGCTTTCTTT. Translated, it gives CASSVTGGNTEAFF.